Below, 30 T cell receptor beta chains from the same sample are listed, as sequenced in a study of shared clonotypes between healthy human individuals. TCRdb keeps only in-frame clones here, not all; method: immunoSEQ multiplex PCR. The table lists 2 million to 2.5 million clones, roughly 95% of them singletons. Input material: naive CD4+ T cells sorted from blood. The subset was: CD45RA+ positively selected. The receptors come from a man aged 18 to 30 in good health.

The V and J genes are TRBV6-5 and TRBJ1-1, with D maybe TRBD1 (6 bases). This CDR3 is 13 amino acids long. Deletions cut 6 bases from V and 3 bases from J, with 11 bases between. Per the germline V gene, CDR1 is MNHEY and CDR2 is SVGAGI. The chain's CDR3 is CASRVQGYTEAFF. In nucleotides, the CDR3 is TGTGCCAGCAGGGTGCAGGGGTACACTGAAGCTTTCTTT.

The chain recombines TRBV5-4 with TRBJ1-6; unclear D gene. CDR3 length: 17 amino acids. Deletions cut 0 bases from V and 1 base from J, with 11 bases between. CDR1 and CDR2 from the germline V gene are SGHNT and YYREEE (reference sequence). Written as DNA, the CDR3 is TGTGCCAGCAGCTTGGGGCCGGGAGGGTCCTATAATTCACCCCTCCACTTT. It translates to CASSLGPGGSYNSPLHF.

The chain carries TRBV6-5 and TRBJ1-2; possible D gene TRBD1, 6 bases. V lost 3 bases to trimming and J lost 7 bases, with 15 bases between them. This CDR3 has 14 residues. Germline CDR1 is MNHEY and CDR2 is SVGAGI. The CDR3 region has the DNA TGTGCCAGCAGTTATAACACAGGGAGGAGTGGCTACACCTTC. It yields the protein CASSYNTGRSGYTF.

This clone appeared many times. This sample includes further DNA sequences coding for the same CDR3. The chain couples TRBV18 to TRBJ1-3; tentative D call: TRBD1 (6 bases). Germline-derived CDR1 and CDR2 are KGHSH and LQKENI. The CDR3 is 15 amino acids. The V end was cut by 5 bases, the J end by 0 bases, with 11 bases between. The CDR3 here is CASSSTGISGNTIYF. Here the CDR3 DNA reads TGTGCCAGCTCAAGTACAGGGATCTCTGGAAACACCATATATTTT. The entire variable domain, with the rest obtained from reference TRBV18 and TRBJ1-3, is as follows: NAGVMQNPRHLVRRRGQEARLRCSPMKGHSHVYWYRQLPEEGLKFMVYLQKENIIDESGMPKERFSAEFPKEGPSILRIQQVVRGDSAAYFCASSSTGISGNTIYFGEGSWLTVV.

The chain uses TRBV18 and TRBJ2-5; D remains unclear. The CDR3 totals 14 residues. Trimming took 1 base from V and 5 from J, leaving 11 bases between them. CDR1 is KGHSH, CDR2 LQKENI, per germline. CDR3 sequence reads: CASSPRGPRETQYF. The DNA for the CDR3 is TGTGCCAGCTCACCACGCGGACCAAGGGAGACCCAGTACTTC.

V is TRBV4-2 and J is TRBJ2-3; a possible D gene is TRBD2 (5 bases). Trimming stripped 3 bases from V and 0 bases from J, with 13 bases between. CDR3 length: 16 amino acids. The V gene's germline CDR1 is LGHNA and CDR2 YNFKEQ. The CDR3 sequence: CASSHNSGFSTDTQYF. CDR3 bases: TGTGCCAGCAGCCATAATTCGGGGTTTAGCACAGATACGCAGTATTTT.

The CDR3 region has the DNA TGCGCCAGCAGCCGGAGCGGCGTCTCCTACAATGAGCAGTTCTTC. Translation gives CASSRSGVSYNEQFF. This sequence joins TRBV5-1 and TRBJ2-1, with D maybe TRBD2 (5 bases). Germline CDR1 is SGHRS and CDR2 is YFSETQ. With 4 bases removed from V and 0 bases from J, the gap between germline ends came to 11 bases. The CDR3 is made up of 15 amino acids.

The V call is TRBV30, the J call TRBJ1-4; no clear D. Germline-derived CDR1 and CDR2 are GTSNPN and SVGIG (reference sequence). The CDR3 is 13 residues long. V was shortened by 5 bases and J by 3 bases, with 10 bases between the two germline ends. CDR3 amino acids: CAWAPGPNEKLFF. The CDR3, as DNA: TGTGCCTGGGCCCCCGGGCCTAATGAAAAACTGTTTTTT.

The chain is built from TRBV15 and TRBJ2-7; 9 bases are a match to TRBD2. Looked up from germline, CDR1 is LNHNV and CDR2 is YYDKDF (reference sequence). This CDR3 has 15 residues. V dropped 0 bases and J dropped 5; count of bases not matched to a gene: 5. The DNA for the CDR3 is TGTGCCACCAGCAGAGATAATGGCGGGAGGGACGAGCAGTACTTC. Protein product: CATSRDNGGRDEQYF.

V usage is TRBV30 and J usage is TRBJ2-7; 7 bases fit TRBD2. Looked up from germline, CDR1 is GTSNPN and CDR2 is SVGIG (reference sequence). This CDR3 has 13 amino acids. The J segment lost 6 bases and the V segment lost 1 base, leaving 6 bases of the junction unmatched. Here the CDR3 DNA reads TGTGCCTGGAGTGCCAGCGGGGTGGGCGAGCAGTACTTC. Translation: CAWSASGVGEQYF.

The V and J genes are TRBV10-2 and TRBJ1-5; D uncertain. This CDR3 has 15 amino acids. V was clipped by 3 bases and J by 4 bases, with 13 bases between them. CDR1 is WSHSY and CDR2 is SAAADI in the germline V gene. CDR3 sequence reads: CASSEIGQKNQPQHF. CDR3 nucleotide sequence: TGCGCCAGCAGTGAAATTGGGCAGAAGAATCAGCCCCAGCATTTT.

The chain couples TRBV5-4 to TRBJ1-1, with D perhaps matching TRBD1 (6 bases). CDR1 and CDR2 from the germline V gene are SGHNT and YYREEE (reference sequence). The CDR3 totals 14 residues. Trimming shortened V by 4 bases and J by 3 bases, and 13 bases separated the two germline ends. The CDR3 coding sequence is TGTGCCAGCAGCAGGGATGCAGGGGACACTGAAGCTTTCTTT. Its protein is CASSRDAGDTEAFF.

The V call is TRBV6-7, the J call TRBJ2-7; D is possibly TRBD1 (5 bases). TRBV6-7 is known as an ORF, though its function is uncertain. Trimming cost V 1 base and J 0 bases, with 10 bases left between them. CDR3 length equals 15 residues. The CDR3 spells CASSYWGAPSYEQYF. The CDR3 DNA follows: TGTGCCAGCAGTTACTGGGGCGCTCCCTCCTACGAGCAGTACTTC.

The chain recombines TRBV5-1 with TRBJ2-1; a weak D match, TRBD2 (5 bases). Per the germline V gene, CDR1 is SGHRS and CDR2 is YFSETQ. The CDR3 runs to 13 residues. Between the trimmed V and J ends, which lost 7 bases and 2 bases, there was a span of 10 bases. In DNA form, the CDR3 reads TGCGCCAGCCGAGCGGAGACCTACAATGAGCAGTTCTTC. Its translation: CASRAETYNEQFF.

CDR3: CASSRGGAQPDTQYF. As DNA, the CDR3 is TGTGCCAGCAGCCGCGGAGGGGCTCAGCCAGATACGCAGTATTTT. V and J are TRBV5-4 and TRBJ2-3; D is perhaps TRBD2 (6 bases). The CDR3 covers 15 residues. V was cut by 4 bases and J by 4 bases, with 16 bases left in between. CDR1 SGHNT and CDR2 YYREEE come from the germline V gene (reference sequence).

The table lists this clone with a count of one. This chain connects TRBV7-2 to TRBJ1-2; no firm D call. There are 15 residues in the CDR3. The germline CDR1 and CDR2 sequences are SGHTA and FQGNSA. Trimming removed 1 base at V and 1 base at J, with 10 bases between. DNA for the CDR3: TGTGCCAGCAGCTTAGAGAGAGCGTTTAACTATGGCTACACCTTC. Its protein is CASSLERAFNYGYTF.

This chain links TRBV10-3 with TRBJ2-1; possibly TRBD1 or TRBD2 for D (6 bases each). Germline V gene data show CDR1 as ENHRY and CDR2 as SYGVKD. This CDR3 is 13 amino acids long. The germline V and J ends were trimmed by 9 bases and 5 bases, with 14 bases remaining between them. For the CDR3, the DNA is TGTGCCATTGGAAGGGGGGCGCACAATGAGCAGTTCTTC. It specifies CAIGRGAHNEQFF.

This clone was observed once. Other DNA sequences in the sample encode the same CDR3. This sequence joins TRBV6-1 and TRBJ2-7; TRBD1 might be the D (5 bases). CDR1 MNHNS and CDR2 SASEGT come from the germline V gene. The CDR3 extends over 13 amino acids. Trimming pared 4 bases from V and 2 bases from J, leaving 9 bases between. CDR3 DNA sequence: TGTGCCAGCAGTGGAAGGGGAACCTACGAGCAGTACTTC. Translating gives CASSGRGTYEQYF.

This clone showed up just once. The chain is built from TRBV5-5 and TRBJ2-3; tentative D call: TRBD2 (6 bases). V dropped 1 base and J dropped 2 bases, with 17 bases sitting between them. CDR1 is SGHKS and CDR2 is YYEKEE in the germline V gene (reference sequence). The CDR3 sequence is 17 residues long. CDR3 bases: TGTGCCAGCAGCTTGTCGGCGGGACTCATCAACACAGATACGCAGTATTTT. As protein: CASSLSAGLINTDTQYF.

A few counts support this clone. This chain connects TRBV18 to TRBJ2-1; D not certain. Trimming cost V 3 bases and J 0 bases, with 15 bases left between them. The CDR3 is 17 amino acids. Germline values: CDR1 KGHSH, CDR2 LQKENI. CDR3 amino acids: CASSPPQAVNSYNEQFF. Written as DNA, the CDR3 is TGTGCCAGCTCACCGCCGCAGGCAGTCAACTCCTACAATGAGCAGTTCTTC.

In this sample, this clone turned up once. V usage is TRBV28 and J usage is TRBJ2-7; D unresolved. The CDR3 totals 16 residues. Trimming stripped 3 bases from V and 0 bases from J, with 15 bases between. CDR1 is MDHEN, CDR2 SYDVKM, per germline. Here the CDR3 DNA reads TGTGCCAGCAGTTTCACTCGAGAACCCAGCTCCTACGAGCAGTACTTC. Its protein is CASSFTREPSSYEQYF.

This rearrangement joins TRBV10-2 to TRBJ2-7; 10 bases align to TRBD2. V was pared by 8 bases and J by 3 bases, with 7 bases of the junction left unmatched. CDR3 size: 14 residues. CDR1 is WSHSY, CDR2 SAAADI, per germline. The CDR3 DNA reads as TGCGCCAGCCGGGATCCTAGCGGGGGCTACGAGCAGTACTTC. Translated: CASRDPSGGYEQYF.

The count of this clone is one. The V and J genes are TRBV18 and TRBJ2-2; tentatively, D is TRBD1 (5 bases). V dropped 0 bases and J dropped 6 bases, with 11 bases sitting between them. This CDR3 is 15 amino acids long. Germline CDR1 is KGHSH and CDR2 is LQKENI. The DNA for the CDR3 is TGTGCCAGCTCACCACCGATGCAGGGTGCCGGGGAGCTGTTTTTT. Translated: CASSPPMQGAGELFF.

The CDR3 reads CASSLSSYNEQFF. Here the CDR3 DNA reads TGTGCCAGCAGCTTGTCGTCCTACAATGAGCAGTTCTTC. V and J are TRBV11-2 and TRBJ2-1; no firm D call. Looked up from germline, CDR1 is SGHAT and CDR2 is FQNNGV. The CDR3 is 13 amino acids. The ends were cut back, 3 bases at V and 1 base at J, with 4 bases in the middle.

Notes on this clone: The same CDR3 arises from other DNA sequences in this sample as well. The chain links TRBV5-1 to TRBJ2-1; D call uncertain. This CDR3 is 15 amino acids long. Germline CDR1 and CDR2: SGHRS and YFSETQ. Trimming shortened V by 1 base and J by 0 bases, and 8 bases separated the two germline ends. The chain's CDR3 is CASSLTLSSYNEQFF. The CDR3 DNA sequence: TGCGCCAGCAGCTTGACTCTCAGCTCCTACAATGAGCAGTTCTTC.

The J gene is TRBJ1-5, the V gene TRBV6-5; weak D call: TRBD1 (5 bases). The ends were cut back, 8 bases at V and 6 bases at J, with 20 bases in the middle. The CDR3 spans 15 residues. Germline CDR1 and CDR2: MNHEY and SVGAGI. CDR3 sequence (DNA): TGTGCCAGCGGCACTGGGCAGGGAAGGGGTCAGCCCCAGCATTTT. As protein: CASGTGQGRGQPQHF.

A note on this clone: Other nucleotide sequences from this sample produce the same CDR3. This chain uses TRBV7-9 with TRBJ2-7; D possibly matches TRBD1 or TRBD2 (7 bases each). In germline, CDR1 is SEHNR, CDR2 FQNEAQ (reference sequence). The germline V and J ends were trimmed by 1 base and 1 base, with 11 bases remaining between them. The CDR3 covers 15 residues. In DNA, the CDR3 is TGTGCCAGCAGCTTAGGACAGGGACTATCCTACGAGCAGTACTTC. It encodes CASSLGQGLSYEQYF.

This clone occurred once. This rearrangement joins TRBV5-6 to TRBJ2-1, with TRBD2 matching over 13 bases. CDR1 and CDR2 (germline): SGHDT, YYEEEE. The trim removed 0 bases at V and 5 bases at J, leaving 2 bases unmatched. This CDR3 is built from 16 residues. CDR3 loop: CASSLGTSGGNNEQFF. Here the CDR3 DNA reads TGTGCCAGCAGCTTGGGGACTAGCGGGGGAAACAATGAGCAGTTCTTC. The complete variable domain, with remaining parts taken from reference TRBV5-6 and TRBJ2-1, reads DAGVTQSPTHLIKTRGQQVTLRCSPKSGHDTVSWYQQALGQGPQFIFQYYEEEERQRGNFPDRFSGHQFPNYSSELNVNALLLGDSALYLCASSLGTSGGNNEQFFGPGTRLTVL.

This clone was detected only once. The chain uses TRBV5-1 and TRBJ1-2; 9 bases fit TRBD1. The CDR3 covers 15 residues. Germline CDR1 SGHRS, CDR2 YFSETQ. V was clipped by 2 bases and J by 5 bases; unmatched bases: 7. The CDR3 region has the DNA TGCGCCAGCAGCTTTGATTTTGGGACAGGGTATGGCTACACCTTC. It yields the protein CASSFDFGTGYGYTF.

This clone has only one observation. The rearrangement links TRBV6-6 to TRBJ1-6; 7 nucleotides agree with TRBD1. Germline trimming cut 6 bases from V and 9 bases from J; bases unmatched to any gene: 11. Germline assignment: CDR1 MNHNY and CDR2 SVGAGI (reference sequence). This CDR3 region has 15 residues. CDR3 residues: CASRLTQGSGSPLHF. The CDR3 coding sequence is TGTGCCAGCAGACTGACACAGGGGAGCGGTTCACCCCTCCACTTT.